Shown below are 9 T cell receptor beta chains from a single sample sequenced in a study of shared clonotypes between healthy human individuals. Repertoires were generated with immunoSEQ multiplex PCR, while TCRdb's copy carries only in-frame clones and drops some. The profile shows about 480,000 clones, about 79% of them singletons. The sample was PBMCs. Receptors were obtained from a woman aged 40 to 49 in good health. Some clones in this sample may be carry-over from other donors' samples.

The V and J genes are TRBV2 and TRBJ1-1; D gene uncertain. V was trimmed by 3 bases and J by 1 base, leaving 6 bases between them. There are 13 residues in the CDR3. The germline CDR1 and CDR2 sequences are SNHLY and FYNNEI. The CDR3 loop is CASSDFENTEAFF. Here the CDR3 DNA reads TGTGCCAGCAGTGATTTTGAGAACACTGAAGCTTTCTTT.

CDR3 region: CASSDLPYEQYF. In DNA form, the CDR3 reads TGTGCCAGCAGTGATTTGCCCTACGAGCAGTACTTC. V usage is TRBV6-6 and J usage is TRBJ2-7; the D is unclear. V was pared by 5 bases and J by 2 bases, with 7 bases between. The CDR3 totals 12 residues. The germline V gene has CDR1 MNHNY and CDR2 SVGAGI (reference sequence).

The chain links TRBV5-8 to TRBJ2-1; D tentatively fits TRBD1 or TRBD2 (5 bases each). The germline gives CDR1 SGHTS, CDR2 YDEGEE. The V gene lost 5 bases and the J gene lost 7 bases, with 19 bases spanning the gap. The CDR3 length is 15 residues. The CDR3 loop is CASSTAGTYSNEQFF. In nucleotides, the CDR3 is TGTGCCAGCAGTACCGCCGGGACCTACTCTAATGAGCAGTTCTTC.

The rearrangement uses TRBV5-1 and TRBJ2-5, with 10 bases lining up with TRBD1. V was clipped by 4 bases and J by 7 bases; unmatched bases: 13. The CDR3 totals 16 residues. Germline values: CDR1 SGHRS, CDR2 YFSETQ. For the CDR3, the DNA is TGCGCCAGCAGCCCCCGGGACAGGGGATCGGAGGCGACCCAGTACTTC. Protein sequence: CASSPRDRGSEATQYF.

This clone was counted only a few times. V and J are TRBV7-3 and TRBJ2-3, with 10 bases fitting TRBD2. This CDR3 contains 15 residues. V trimming: 3 bases; J trimming: 4 bases; junction bases outside the gene matches: 4. Looked up from germline, CDR1 is SGHTA and CDR2 is FQGTGA. DNA for the CDR3: TGTGCCAGCAGCTTCTTAGCGGGAGGCCCAGATACGCAGTATTTT. Translated, it gives CASSFLAGGPDTQYF.

Only a few counts were recorded for this clone. The CDR3, as DNA: TGTGCCAGCAGCTACCAGGGGTTGAACACTGAAGCTTTCTTT. This translates into CASSYQGLNTEAFF. The V call is TRBV7-8, the J call TRBJ1-1, with D possibly TRBD1 on 6 matching bases. CDR3 size: 14 residues. Germline-derived CDR1 and CDR2 are SGHVS and FQNEAQ. The V end lost 4 bases, the J end lost 0 bases, and 9 bases lay between the germline ends.

The rearrangement links TRBV5-1 to TRBJ2-7; 11 bases match TRBD1. This CDR3 comprises 14 residues. The germline gives CDR1 SGHRS, CDR2 YFSETQ. The J segment lost 5 bases and the V segment lost 5 bases, leaving 6 bases of the junction unmatched. The CDR3 DNA follows: TGCGCCAGCAGGGATGGACAGGGGGCCAACGAGCAGTACTTC. The encoded protein is CASRDGQGANEQYF.

The chain uses TRBV5-1 and TRBJ2-5, with TRBD2 identical over 11 bases. Germline loops: CDR1 SGHRS, CDR2 YFSETQ. Trimming cost V 3 bases and J 5 bases; bases outside gene matches: 9. This CDR3 region has 16 residues. Written as DNA, the CDR3 is TGCGCCAGCAGCTCCTTTAGCGGGAGGGCTTCGGAGACCCAGTACTTC. Protein product: CASSSFSGRASETQYF.

The chain links TRBV28 to TRBJ2-5; D uncertain. The J call may be faulty, since TRBJ2-7 better matches the DNA end. CDR3 length: 12 amino acids. CDR1 is MDHEN, CDR2 SYDVKM, per germline. CDR3 coding DNA: TGTGCCAGCAGCCATCCACCCTACGAGCAGTACTTC. The encoded protein is CASSHPPYEQYF.